This TCR beta chain came from a study of TIL therapy for anti-PD-1-resistant metastatic lung cancer. Study context: Tumors carried a median approximately 1.6 non-synonymous mutations per megabase.

Germline V gene sequence: CDR1 WNHNN, CDR2 SYGVQD (reference sequence). V lost 4 bases, J lost 0 bases, and 7 bases lay in between. This CDR3 has 15 residues. This was the immunoSEQ v3 assay. Survey-level samples got approximately 1.8 million read pairs; deep-level samples got roughly 4.5-6.5 million. The repertoire was sequenced with immunoSEQ multiplex PCR; TCRdb's copy has only in-frame clones and lacks some. The repertoire holds some 10,000 clones, with over 70% as singletons. Time point in this sample: pre-treatment sample, taken before nivolumab and TIL therapy. Most excised metastases sampled were pleural nodules or supraclavicular lymph nodes. Adults with stage 4 NSCLC were enrolled in a phase I trial.

This material consisted of tumor tissue, taken at baseline. This TCR was sampled from a person aged 25 to 79 with non-small cell lung cancer. The rearrangement links TRBV10-1 to TRBJ2-6; tentatively, D is TRBD1 (6 bases). The DNA of the CDR3 is TGCGCCAGCAGTGGGGACACCTCTGGGGCCAACGTCCTGACTTTC. It encodes CASSGDTSGANVLTF.